This T cell receptor beta chain was captured in a study of blood T cell repertoires in COVID-19. Original processing notes: Amplifying reference gene primers gave estimates of nucleated cell counts. Profiled with immunoSEQ multiplex PCR; TCRdb holds only in-frame clones, not every one. That table furnishes V, J and clone size, whereas the DNA furnished D and trimming. Of fewer than 500,000 clones detected, roughly nine tenths appear once; the ten largest clones hold 0.95% to 1.3%. V was cut by 3 bases and J by 0 bases, with 12 bases left in between. The CDR3 has 16 residues. The V gene's germline CDR1 is MDHEN and CDR2 SYDVKM. Self-reported history from a screening survey and questionnaire set each donor's cohort. The count of this clone is one.

This chain links TRBV28 with TRBJ2-1, with TRBD2 as a possible D gene (5 bases). The source material was PBMCs or T cells enriched from blood (not recorded which). The receptor was derived from a man aged 25 to 40 who had recovered from COVID-19. CDR3 residues: CASSFIGSSSYNEQFF. In DNA form, the CDR3 reads TGTGCCAGCAGTTTTATTGGGAGCAGCTCCTACAATGAGCAGTTCTTC.